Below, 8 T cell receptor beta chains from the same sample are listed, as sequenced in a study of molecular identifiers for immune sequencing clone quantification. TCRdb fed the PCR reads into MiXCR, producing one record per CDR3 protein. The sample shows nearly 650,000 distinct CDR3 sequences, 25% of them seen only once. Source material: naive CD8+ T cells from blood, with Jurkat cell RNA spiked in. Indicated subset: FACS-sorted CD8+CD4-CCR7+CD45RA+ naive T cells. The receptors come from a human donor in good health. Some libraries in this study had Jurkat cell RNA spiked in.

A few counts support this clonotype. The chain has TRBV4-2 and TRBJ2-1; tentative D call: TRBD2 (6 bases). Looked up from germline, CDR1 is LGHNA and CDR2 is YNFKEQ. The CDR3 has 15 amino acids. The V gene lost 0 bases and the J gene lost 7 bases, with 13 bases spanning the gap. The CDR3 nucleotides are TGTGCCAGCAGCCAAGAACGGGGACTGGCGAATGAGCAGTTCTTC. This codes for CASSQERGLANEQFF.

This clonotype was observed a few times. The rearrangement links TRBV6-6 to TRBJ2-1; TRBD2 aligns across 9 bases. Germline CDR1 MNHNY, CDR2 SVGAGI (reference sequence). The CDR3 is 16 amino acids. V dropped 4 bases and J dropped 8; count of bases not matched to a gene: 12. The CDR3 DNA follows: TGTGCCAGCAGTTCGGGTAGCGGGGGTGGTAGAGATGAGCAGTTCTTC. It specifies CASSSGSGGGRDEQFF.

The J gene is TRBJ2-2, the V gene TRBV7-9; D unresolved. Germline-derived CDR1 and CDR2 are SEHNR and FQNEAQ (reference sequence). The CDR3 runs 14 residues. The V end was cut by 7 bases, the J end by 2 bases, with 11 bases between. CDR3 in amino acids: CASTQRDNTGELFF. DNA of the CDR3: TGTGCCAGCACCCAGCGAGACAACACCGGGGAGCTGTTTTTT.

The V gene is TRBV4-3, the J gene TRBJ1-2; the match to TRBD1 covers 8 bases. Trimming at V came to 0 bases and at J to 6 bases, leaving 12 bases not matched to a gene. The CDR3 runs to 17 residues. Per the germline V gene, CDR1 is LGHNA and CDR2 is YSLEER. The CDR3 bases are TGCGCCAGCAGCCAAGATTGGGGCTCACAGGGGGTAGATGGCTACACCTTC. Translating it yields CASSQDWGSQGVDGYTF.

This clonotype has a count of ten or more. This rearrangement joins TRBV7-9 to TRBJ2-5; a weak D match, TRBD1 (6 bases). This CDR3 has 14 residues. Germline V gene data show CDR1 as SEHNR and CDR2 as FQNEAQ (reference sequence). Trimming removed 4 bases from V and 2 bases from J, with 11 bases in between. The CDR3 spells CASSSVDRQETQYF. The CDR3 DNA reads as TGTGCCAGCAGCTCGGTGGACAGACAAGAGACCCAGTACTTC.

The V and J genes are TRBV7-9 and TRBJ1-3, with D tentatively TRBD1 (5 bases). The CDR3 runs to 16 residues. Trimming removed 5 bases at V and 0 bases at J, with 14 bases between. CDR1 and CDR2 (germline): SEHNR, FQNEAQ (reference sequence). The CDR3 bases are TGTGCCAGCAGCCAAGGGACCGCCGTCTCTGGAAACACCATATATTTT. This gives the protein CASSQGTAVSGNTIYF.

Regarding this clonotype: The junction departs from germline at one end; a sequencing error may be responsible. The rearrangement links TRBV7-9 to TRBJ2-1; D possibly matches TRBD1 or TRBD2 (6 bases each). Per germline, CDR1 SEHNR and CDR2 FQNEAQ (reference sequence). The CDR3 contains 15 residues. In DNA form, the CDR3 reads TGTGCCAACAGCTTAGCCCGGGGGCTGTACAATGAGCAGTTCTTC. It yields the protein CANSLARGLYNEQFF.

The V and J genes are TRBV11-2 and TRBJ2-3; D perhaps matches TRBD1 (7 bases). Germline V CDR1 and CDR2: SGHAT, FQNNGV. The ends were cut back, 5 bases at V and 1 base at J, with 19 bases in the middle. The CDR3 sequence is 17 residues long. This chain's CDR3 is CASSGRSGGTRTDTQYF. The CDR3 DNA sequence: TGTGCCAGCAGCGGACGCTCAGGGGGGACCCGCACAGATACGCAGTATTTT.